Following are 10 T cell receptor beta chains from one sample sequenced in a study of T-cell reconstitution after alpha-beta-depleted transplantation in children. The TCRbeta library incorporated unique molecular identifiers. One entry per CDR3 protein results from TCRdb running MiXCR on the PCR reads. The sample shows some 340,000 distinct CDR3 sequences, over 9% of them seen only once. The source was PBMCs from the stem cell graft donor, collected from the stem cell graft. These receptors all stem from a human donor who donated a stem cell graft to a child with acute lymphoblastic leukemia.

CDR3 coding DNA: TGCGCCAGCAGCCAAGAAGGGCAGGGGGTTTACGAGCAGTACTTC. It translates to CASSQEGQGVYEQYF. This chain joins TRBV4-1 and TRBJ2-7; 7 nucleotides agree with TRBD1. Trimming took 0 bases from V and 4 from J; bases not matched to a gene: 6. The CDR3 covers 15 residues. Germline lookup yields CDR1 MGHRA and CDR2 YSYEKL.

This clonotype has more than one count but fewer than ten. The chain combines TRBV4-3 with TRBJ2-2, with 10 bases lining up with TRBD2. The CDR3 contains 17 residues. In germline, CDR1 is LGHNA, CDR2 YSLEER. V lost 0 bases, J lost 3 bases, and 4 bases stayed unmatched. CDR3 coding DNA: TGCGCCAGCAGCCAAGAGGCAGCGGGAGGGTACACCGGGGAGCTGTTTTTT. This encodes CASSQEAAGGYTGELFF.

This clonotype was observed at least ten times. The genes are TRBV3-1 and TRBJ1-4, with D maybe TRBD1 (5 bases). The V and J ends lost 4 bases and 5 bases respectively, with 11 bases between them. The CDR3 sequence is 14 residues long. Germline CDR1 LGHDT, CDR2 YNNKEL (reference sequence). The CDR3 DNA is TGTGCCAGCAGCCCCCGGGACGGGAATGAAAAACTGTTTTTT. This encodes CASSPRDGNEKLFF.

The chain recombines TRBV4-1 with TRBJ1-5; no firm D call. The CDR3 contains 13 residues. Germline lookup yields CDR1 MGHRA and CDR2 YSYEKL. The germline V and J ends were trimmed by 4 bases and 6 bases, with 10 bases remaining between them. This CDR3 is CASSPDRGQPQHF. As DNA, the CDR3 is TGCGCCAGCAGCCCGGATAGAGGTCAGCCCCAGCATTTT.

This clonotype was seen many times. The chain couples TRBV13 to TRBJ2-7; the match to TRBD2 covers 14 bases. Trimming at V came to 8 bases and at J to 1 base, leaving 25 bases not matched to a gene. The CDR3 is made up of 22 amino acids. Germline CDR1 is PRHDT and CDR2 is FYEKMQ (reference sequence). The CDR3 spells CASGTGTVPGLAGEVWSYEQYF. DNA of the CDR3: TGTGCCAGCGGCACAGGAACCGTACCGGGACTAGCGGGAGAAGTTTGGTCCTACGAGCAGTACTTC. Looking up the rest from reference TRBV13 and TRBJ2-7 gives the full variable domain: AAGVIQSPRHLIKEKRETATLKCYPIPRHDTVYWYQQGPGQDPQFLISFYEKMQSDKGSIPDRFSAQQFSDYHSELNMSSLELGDSALYFCASGTGTVPGLAGEVWSYEQYFGPGTRLTVT.

This clonotype occurred a few times. The junction departs from the called germline gene at one end, perhaps through a read error. The CDR3 DNA follows: TGTGCTAGCAGCCCAGCTTGGGGGACTTCCTACAATGAGCAGTTCTTC. This codes for CASSPAWGTSYNEQFF. The gene calls are TRBV7-7 and TRBJ2-1; perhaps TRBD2 as D (6 bases). CDR1 and CDR2 (germline): SSHAT, FNYEAQ (reference sequence). The CDR3 contains 16 residues. The full variable domain, in which reference TRBV7-7 and TRBJ2-1 provide the parts outside the CDR3, is GAGVSQSPRYKVTKRGQDVTLRCDPISSHATLYWYQQALGQGPEFLTYFNYEAQPDKSGLPSDRFSAERPEGSISTLTIQRTEQRDSAMYRCASSPAWGTSYNEQFFGPGTRLTVL.

J is TRBJ2-1 and V is TRBV20-1, with D uncertain. The CDR3 length is 20 residues. The V end lost 0 bases, the J end lost 0 bases, and 24 bases lay between the germline ends. The germline V gene has CDR1 DFQATT and CDR2 SNEGSKA (reference sequence). The CDR3 DNA reads as TGCAGTGCTAGAGAAGGTCCTTATCACTTTTCCATTAACTCCTACAATGAGCAGTTCTTC. Its translation is CSAREGPYHFSINSYNEQFF.

This chain uses TRBV5-1 with TRBJ1-4; unclear D gene. Germline CDR1 is SGHRS and CDR2 is YFSETQ. Trimming cost V 0 bases and J 8 bases, with 8 bases left between them. This CDR3 is 13 amino acids long. CDR3 region: CASSLVAAEKLFF. CDR3 nucleotide sequence: TGCGCCAGCAGCTTGGTTGCGGCCGAAAAACTGTTTTTT.

J is TRBJ1-5 and V is TRBV25-1, with D possibly TRBD1 on 5 matching bases. CDR1 is MGHDK, CDR2 SYGVNS, per germline. V was shortened by 4 bases and J by 3 bases, with 10 bases between the two germline ends. The CDR3 has 14 amino acids. The CDR3 sequence: CASSVGDHNQPQHF. The CDR3 DNA reads as TGTGCCAGCAGTGTTGGGGACCACAATCAGCCCCAGCATTTT.

In this sample, this clonotype turned up a few times. The chain joins TRBV6-1 to TRBJ2-1; possibly TRBD2 for D (6 bases). Germline CDR1 reads MNHNS; CDR2 reads SASEGT. V lost 7 bases to trimming and J lost 0 bases, with 19 bases between them. This CDR3 has 17 residues. CDR3 sequence reads: CASNATPRLVSYNEQFF. For the CDR3, the DNA is TGTGCCAGCAACGCGACACCTAGACTAGTCTCCTACAATGAGCAGTTCTTC.